Each of the 27 T cell receptor beta chains below was sequenced from the same sample in a study of cytomegalovirus exposure and HLA in healthy donors. The PCR made use of 60 Vbeta and 13 Jbeta primers. Here immunoSEQ multiplex PCR was the method, and the copy in TCRdb shows in-frame clones only, minus some. This table holds roughly 120,000 clones, 65% found once. The sample consisted of PBMCs. These receptor sequences come from a woman aged 40 to 50 in good health and CMV-seropositive.

The V call is TRBV28, the J call TRBJ2-2; no clear D gene. With 7 bases removed from V and 2 bases from J, the gap between germline ends came to 8 bases. CDR1 and CDR2 from the germline V gene are MDHEN and SYDVKM. The CDR3 consists of 13 residues. The CDR3, as DNA: TGTGCCAGCACCCTCTTTAACACCGGGGAGCTGTTTTTT. Its translation is CASTLFNTGELFF.

The J gene is TRBJ1-1, the V gene TRBV29-1; 8 bases line up with TRBD1. In germline, CDR1 is SQVTM, CDR2 ANQGSEA. Trimming at V came to 5 bases and at J to 2 bases, leaving 13 bases not matched to a gene. The CDR3 length is 16 residues. The CDR3 coding sequence is TGCAGCGTTCTCCTTGGCGGACAGGGACCCAACACTGAAGCTTTCTTT. This sequence encodes CSVLLGGQGPNTEAFF.

The CDR3 sequence is CASRSGGQGAEAFF. The CDR3 DNA reads TGTGCCAGCAGATCGGGGGGACAGGGTGCTGAAGCTTTCTTT. The chain carries TRBV7-8 and TRBJ1-1; 9 bases fit TRBD1. Germline lookup yields CDR1 SGHVS and CDR2 FQNEAQ. The CDR3 loop spans 14 amino acids. V trimming: 6 bases; J trimming: 6 bases; junction bases outside the gene matches: 8.

The rearrangement links TRBV4-2 to TRBJ2-3; 11 positions match TRBD2. V lost 7 bases, J lost 5 bases, and 11 bases stayed unmatched. Per the germline V gene, CDR1 is LGHNA and CDR2 is YNFKEQ. The CDR3 contains 16 residues. The CDR3 bases are TGTGCCAGCATGATAGCGGGAGGGACCCCAGGAGATACGCAGTATTTT. This sequence encodes CASMIAGGTPGDTQYF.

The chain couples TRBV4-1 to TRBJ2-3; possible D gene TRBD1, 6 bases. The ends were cut back, 1 base at V and 4 bases at J, with 12 bases in the middle. Germline V gene lookup returns CDR1 MGHRA and CDR2 YSYEKL. CDR3 length equals 15 residues. CDR3: CASSQAQGWADTQYF. CDR3 coding DNA: TGCGCCAGCAGCCAAGCTCAGGGGTGGGCAGATACGCAGTATTTT.

This clone was observed a single time. The chain's CDR3 is CASLTGPTEAFF. Written as DNA, the CDR3 is TGTGCCAGCCTGACAGGCCCCACTGAAGCTTTCTTT. The chain uses TRBV28 and TRBJ1-1; weak D call: TRBD1 (6 bases). V lost 8 bases and J lost 4, with 11 bases in between. The CDR3 consists of 12 residues. From germline, CDR1 is MDHEN and CDR2 SYDVKM.

The CDR3 DNA is TGTGCCAGTAGTTTCCCTACAGCGAACACCGGGGAGCTGTTTTTT. This codes for CASSFPTANTGELFF. The chain couples TRBV19 to TRBJ2-2; D is uncertain. V dropped 5 bases and J dropped 0 bases, with 10 bases sitting between them. Germline V gene sequence: CDR1 LNHDA, CDR2 SQIVND (reference sequence). The CDR3 loop spans 15 amino acids.

The chain recombines TRBV7-9 with TRBJ2-5, with 10 bases lining up with TRBD2. The CDR3 is made up of 14 amino acids. CDR1 and CDR2 (germline): SEHNR, FQNEAQ (reference sequence). J was trimmed by 4 bases and V by 5 bases; bases with no gene match: 4. In DNA, the CDR3 is TGTGCCAGCAGCGCCAGGACTAGCGGAGAGACCCAGTACTTC. Protein product: CASSARTSGETQYF.

This chain's CDR3 is CASSFGTSNEQFF. In nucleotides, the CDR3 is TGTGCCAGCAGCTTCGGGACTAGCAATGAGCAGTTCTTC. The rearrangement links TRBV7-9 to TRBJ2-1, with 8 bases aligning to TRBD2. Germline trimming cut 3 bases from V and 6 bases from J; bases unmatched to any gene: 1. The CDR3 sequence is 13 residues long. The germline V gene encodes CDR1 SEHNR and CDR2 FQNEAQ (reference sequence).

The chain joins TRBV2 to TRBJ2-7; TRBD1 agrees at 7 bases. Trimming at V came to 7 bases and at J to 3 bases, leaving 6 bases not matched to a gene. Germline lookup yields CDR1 SNHLY and CDR2 FYNNEI. The length of the CDR3 is 13 residues. CDR3 nucleotides: TGTGCCAGCATGGCAGACAGGGTCTACGAGCAGTACTTC. Residues: CASMADRVYEQYF.

The CDR3 DNA is TGTGCCAGCAGCCGTGGACTAGCGGGAGCTGGTAGCACAGATACGCAGTATTTT. This gives the protein CASSRGLAGAGSTDTQYF. The V call is TRBV13, the J call TRBJ2-3; 13 bases agree with TRBD2. Germline assignment: CDR1 PRHDT and CDR2 FYEKMQ (reference sequence). J lost 0 bases, V lost 5 bases, and 8 bases had no gene match. The CDR3 loop spans 18 amino acids.

This chain connects TRBV7-9 to TRBJ2-7, with 8 bases fitting TRBD2. Trimming removed 1 base from V and 2 bases from J; junction bases left unmatched: 1. The CDR3 runs to 14 residues. Per the germline V gene, CDR1 is SEHNR and CDR2 is FQNEAQ (reference sequence). The CDR3 nucleotides are TGTGCCAGCAGCTTAGACGGGAGGGCCTACGAGCAGTACTTC. Its protein product is CASSLDGRAYEQYF.

V gene TRBV9 combines with J gene TRBJ2-7, with D hard to call. Trimming shortened V by 1 base and J by 2 bases, and 22 bases separated the two germline ends. Germline V gene sequence: CDR1 SGDLS, CDR2 YYNGEE. CDR3 length equals 18 residues. The CDR3 protein is CASSVLAESYGETYEQYF. The CDR3 DNA is TGTGCCAGCAGCGTATTGGCAGAGAGCTATGGAGAGACCTACGAGCAGTACTTC.

The rearrangement uses TRBV28 and TRBJ1-6; D call uncertain. Germline V CDR1 and CDR2: MDHEN, SYDVKM. The CDR3 length is 18 residues. Trimming left V 3 bases short and J 3 bases short, with 18 bases between. DNA of the CDR3: TGTGCCAGCAGTTTTGCCCAGATCCACTACCGCTATAATTCACCCCTCCACTTT. This encodes CASSFAQIHYRYNSPLHF.

The gene calls are TRBV11-2 and TRBJ1-6; no clear D. Germline assignment: CDR1 SGHAT and CDR2 FQNNGV. The CDR3 length is 15 residues. V lost 1 base to trimming and J lost 6 bases, with 10 bases between them. CDR3 residues: CASSLAGDRNSPLHF. The CDR3 nucleotides are TGTGCCAGCAGCTTAGCCGGGGATCGTAATTCACCCCTCCACTTT.

The chain is built from TRBV7-2 and TRBJ1-4; possibly TRBD1 for D (6 bases). Germline lookup yields CDR1 SGHTA and CDR2 FQGNSA. CDR3 length: 14 amino acids. V was shortened by 3 bases and J by 8 bases, with 13 bases between the two germline ends. The CDR3 loop reads CASSFLGAGEKLFF. CDR3 sequence (DNA): TGTGCCAGCAGCTTCCTGGGGGCCGGAGAAAAACTGTTTTTT.

V usage is TRBV5-1 and J usage is TRBJ1-1; no firm D call. CDR3 length equals 14 residues. Germline V lookup: CDR1 SGHRS, CDR2 YFSETQ. V dropped 0 bases and J dropped 6 bases, with 12 bases sitting between them. The CDR3 nucleotides read TGCGCCAGCAGCTTGGCCGGTGGAGGGTCTGAAGCTTTCTTT. Protein sequence: CASSLAGGGSEAFF.

V gene TRBV30 combines with J gene TRBJ2-6, with no clear D. Trimming cost V 8 bases and J 0 bases, with 14 bases left between them. Germline V lookup: CDR1 GTSNPN, CDR2 SVGIG (reference sequence). This CDR3 has 15 amino acids. CDR3 protein: CAGPRIDSGANVLTF. The CDR3 region has the DNA TGTGCCGGGCCTCGGATAGACTCTGGGGCCAACGTCCTGACTTTC.

This clone was seen a handful of times. V is TRBV28 and J is TRBJ1-2; tentatively, D is TRBD1 (6 bases). Trimming took 3 bases from V and 5 from J, leaving 22 bases between them. The CDR3 contains 17 residues. Looked up from germline, CDR1 is MDHEN and CDR2 is SYDVKM. The CDR3: CASSLVLRGGGGYGYTF. Written as DNA, the CDR3 is TGTGCCAGCAGTTTGGTCCTAAGGGGGGGTGGTGGGTATGGCTACACCTTC.

Written as DNA, the CDR3 is TGTGCCAGCAGGACCGTGGGGAGTCTAGATACGCAGTATTTT. This sequence encodes CASRTVGSLDTQYF. This sequence joins TRBV7-9 and TRBJ2-3, with D perhaps matching TRBD2 (5 bases). Germline CDR1 reads SEHNR; CDR2 reads FQNEAQ (reference sequence). V lost 6 bases, J lost 5 bases, and 15 bases lay in between. There are 14 residues in the CDR3.

The J gene is TRBJ1-4, the V gene TRBV28; 7 bases agree with TRBD1. Germline CDR1 reads MDHEN; CDR2 reads SYDVKM. The J segment lost 8 bases and the V segment lost 5 bases, leaving 8 bases of the junction unmatched. The CDR3 loop spans 14 amino acids. CDR3 amino acids: CASSPDRVEEKLFF. The CDR3 DNA follows: TGTGCCAGCAGTCCTGACAGGGTCGAAGAAAAACTGTTTTTT. Drawing the rest from reference TRBV28 and TRBJ1-4, the complete variable domain is DVKVTQSSRYLVKRTGEKVFLECVQDMDHENMFWYRQDPGLGLRLIYFSYDVKMKEKGDIPEGYSVSREKKERFSLILESASTNQTSMYLCASSPDRVEEKLFFGSGTQLSVL.

Only a few counts were recorded for this clone. The chain uses TRBV11-2 and TRBJ2-1; 9 bases map to TRBD2. V shed 1 base, J shed 9 bases, and the junction held 10 bases outside the gene matches. The CDR3 extends over 16 amino acids. Germline loops: CDR1 SGHAT, CDR2 FQNNGV. The CDR3 DNA is TGTGCCAGCAGCTTAGGGGCGGGAGGGCCTTGGAGTGAGCAGTTCTTC. Its protein product is CASSLGAGGPWSEQFF.

The chain is built from TRBV4-2 and TRBJ1-1; 7 bases align to TRBD1. The germline V gene encodes CDR1 LGHNA and CDR2 YNFKEQ. V was pared by 3 bases and J by 0 bases, with 4 bases of the junction left unmatched. The CDR3 length is 15 residues. This chain's CDR3 is CASSQDRSLNTEAFF. In nucleotides, the CDR3 is TGTGCCAGCAGCCAGGACAGGAGTTTGAACACTGAAGCTTTCTTT.

J is TRBJ2-1 and V is TRBV7-9; 13 bases line up with TRBD2. The ends lost 5 bases at V and 6 bases at J; junction bases unmatched: 7. The CDR3 runs to 16 residues. The germline V gene has CDR1 SEHNR and CDR2 FQNEAQ (reference sequence). CDR3 DNA sequence: TGTGCCAGCAGCACCAGACTAGCGGGAGGACCCAATGAGCAGTTCTTC. It yields the protein CASSTRLAGGPNEQFF.

Note on this clone: In the same sample, other DNA sequences code for this CDR3. V usage is TRBV14 and J usage is TRBJ1-1; 7 positions agree with TRBD1. The length of the CDR3 is 13 residues. CDR1 is SGHDN, CDR2 FVKESK, per germline. V gave up 1 base and J gave up 8 bases; unmatched junction bases: 4. The CDR3 spells CASSQGTGDEAFF. The DNA of the CDR3 is TGTGCCAGCAGCCAAGGGACAGGTGACGAAGCTTTCTTT.

This clone was observed a single time. The chain carries TRBV27 and TRBJ1-2; D is possibly TRBD1 (6 bases). V shed 4 bases and J shed 8 bases, with 26 bases lying between them. Germline lookup yields CDR1 MNHEY and CDR2 SMNVEV (reference sequence). The CDR3 is 17 residues long. The CDR3 nucleotides are TGTGCCAGCAGTTCGACTCACGGGGCAGGGGTTGTCGGGGGCTACACCTTC. Its protein product is CASSSTHGAGVVGGYTF.

The chain combines TRBV10-3 with TRBJ2-1; 8 bases fit TRBD2. The CDR3 has 15 residues. V lost 3 bases and J lost 7; bases outside the gene matches: 8. Germline-derived CDR1 and CDR2 are ENHRY and SYGVKD. Written as DNA, the CDR3 is TGTGCCATCAGTGACGGGGCTAGCGGGTTGAATGAGCAGTTCTTC. As protein: CAISDGASGLNEQFF.